The text below deals with one TCR beta chain. Its antigen is unknown. Base qualities were left out, and no much larger clone turns up one base away. This record belongs to a study of T cells in Graves' hyperthyroidism and ophthalmopathy (dated by TCRdb to between 2018 and 2020). A note on the overall study: Peripheral blood was sampled at the time of initial diagnosis, prior to any treatment. TCR Vbeta CDR3 sequencing of 120 to 150 peripheral blood samples (roughly 41 ophthalmopathy, 75 hyperthyroidism and some 17 progressor patients) is reported in the paper. After blood sampling, hyperthyroidism patients were treated with methimazole at a starting dose of 30 mg daily, and ophthalmopathy patients were treated with high-dose intravenous methylprednisolone. A discovery cohort of roughly 100 patients, approximately 45 with Graves' ophthalmopathy and 55 to 65 with stable Graves' hyperthyroidism, was used to find distinguishing TCR V-J signatures. The approximately 100 discovery patients were randomly split 7:3 into training and test sets. Prospective prediction of ophthalmopathy was tested in an independent validation cohort consisting of 18 hyperthyroidism patients and some 17 patients who later progressed to ophthalmopathy. In several Graves' hyperthyroidism patients, the study also compared T-cell repertoires from thyroid tissue with T-cell repertoires from blood.

Graves' hyperthyroidism was defined as stable when no progression to ophthalmopathy occurred over 18 months of follow-up. The hyperthyroidism patients were between 18 and 65 years old and newly diagnosed, with a disease duration of less than 2 months. Any patient with an uncontrolled infection, another autoimmune disease, pregnancy or lactation was excluded. Clinical symptoms, serum thyroxine and TRAb, thyroid ultrasound, and orbital computed tomography formed the basis for the diagnoses. PBMCs were isolated from more than 8 ml of fresh peripheral blood by Ficoll-Paque density gradient centrifugation. Trizol reagent was used to extract total RNA, and RNA quality was then checked on an Agilent 2100 Bioanalyzer. Per the germline V gene (reference sequence), LGHDT is the CDR1 and YNNKEL is the CDR2. Germline trimming amounts to 6 bases on V and 0 bases on J, with 4 as the count of junction bases outside the gene matches. The CDR3 has 15 amino acids, counting the end cysteine and phenylalanine. Only CDR3 DNA remains: 45 bases, in frame from the first base.

TCR beta CDR3 regions were amplified from RNA transcripts. For the first round of RT-PCR on the TCR CDR3, the HTBI primer set was used together with the Qiagen OneStep RT-PCR kit. A second multiplex PCR round built the libraries, followed by size selection and purification. Paired-end sequencing of the libraries was performed with 100 bp reads on an Illumina HiSeq2000. The authors' analysis ran thus. SOAPnuke was used to process the raw data, with reads discarded if the reads contained adapters or uncalled bases, had a mean Phred below 15, or lacked an exact constant-primer or identifier match. COPE v1.2.5 was used to merge high-quality paired reads, and clonotypes were defined as unique nucleotide sequences. MiTCR v1.1 was used to align clonotypes to the IMGT TRBV, TRBD and TRBJ reference segments. Only V-J combinations with frequency above 0.0001, covering about 99% of repertoires, were analysed. The TCS score was defined as the ratio of F50 (clonal expansion) to E x V (chaos), calculated using BLOSUM62-based TCRdist between CDR3 peptides within each V-J. Welch's t-statistics and random forest reduced just over 500 V-J features to around 14, which were used in a naive Bayes classifier (R e1071). TCRdb handled the public reads itself, with Q25 trimming in fastp and clone calling in MiXCR, and kept productive beta chains. Identical CDR3 proteins give one entry, which carries the most common genes and DNA. The V and J calls follow TCRdb's processing rather than the paper's. Present in this sample are under 400,000 distinct CDR3 sequences, roughly a fifth of which were seen just once. The top ten hold around 50% of the sample.

Paper-wide results and their limitations: Blood samples also contained most of the expanded thyroid clonotypes (frequency above 0.001), which suggests that blood repertoires may reflect thyroid immune responses. In validation, the model predicted progression to ophthalmopathy a median of roughly six months before onset, with about 64% sensitivity and about 72% specificity. Sample size was not statistically predetermined, and investigators were not blinded to group allocation. Ophthalmopathy was separated from stable hyperthyroidism by a 13 V-J signature model, with around 88% sensitivity and approximately 81% specificity obtained in cross-validation and 80%/75% obtained in testing.

The sample was blood. The source of this sequence is a woman aged 50 to 60 with Graves' hyperthyroidism. The chain employs TRBV3-1 and TRBJ1-4; 7 bases in the junction line up with TRBD1. This receptor has the CDR3 CASRHTGATNEKLFF. The nucleotide sequence is given as TGTGCCAGCAGACATACAGGGGCAACTAATGAAAAACTGTTTTTT. Beyond the CDR3, the reference TRBV3-1 and TRBJ1-4 genes provide the residues; the full variable domain reads: DTAVSQTPKYLVTQMGNDKSIKCEQNLGHDTMYWYKQDSKKFLKIMFSYNNKELIINETVPNRFSPKSPDKAHLNLHINSLELGDSAVYFCASRHTGATNEKLFFGSGTQLSVL.